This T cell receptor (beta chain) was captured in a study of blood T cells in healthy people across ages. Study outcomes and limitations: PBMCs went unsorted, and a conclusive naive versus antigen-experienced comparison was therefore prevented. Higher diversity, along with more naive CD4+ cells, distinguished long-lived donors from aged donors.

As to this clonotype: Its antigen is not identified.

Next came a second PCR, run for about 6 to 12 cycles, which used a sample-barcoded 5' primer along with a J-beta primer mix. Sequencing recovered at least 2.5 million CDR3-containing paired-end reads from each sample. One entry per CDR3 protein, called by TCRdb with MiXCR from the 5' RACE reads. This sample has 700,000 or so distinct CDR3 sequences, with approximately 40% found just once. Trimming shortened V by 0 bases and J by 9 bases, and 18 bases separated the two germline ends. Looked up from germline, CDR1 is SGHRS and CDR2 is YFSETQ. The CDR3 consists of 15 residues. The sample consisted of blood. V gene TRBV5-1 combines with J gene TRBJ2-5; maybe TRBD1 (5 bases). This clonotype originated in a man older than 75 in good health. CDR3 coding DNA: TGCGCCAGCAGCTTGGACTCCCAGGGTGGAAAGGCCCAGTACTTC. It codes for CASSLDSQGGKAQYF. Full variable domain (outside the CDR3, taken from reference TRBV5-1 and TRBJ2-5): KAGVTQTPRYLIKTRGQQVTLSCSPISGHRSVSWYQQTPGQGLQFLFEYFSETQRNKGNFPGRFSGRQFSNSRSEMNVSTLELGDSALYLCASSLDSQGGKAQYFGPGTRLLVL.